These 28 T cell receptor beta chains were sequenced from one sample in a study of T cell clonotyping in hematopoietic cell transplantation. Profiling relied on immunoSEQ multiplex PCR, and the TCRdb table lists in-frame clones only, not all of them. This table holds about 43,000 clones, 95% found once. What was sequenced was peripheral blood mononuclear cells. The receptors shown here come from a man aged 30 to 45 in good health. Some clones in this sample may be carry-over from other donors' samples.

The rearrangement links TRBV5-6 to TRBJ2-3; TRBD2 aligns across 16 bases. CDR1 SGHDT and CDR2 YYEEEE come from the germline V gene. The CDR3 spans 18 residues. With 4 bases clipped from V and 3 bases from J, the junction kept 8 bases outside the gene matches. The CDR3 reads CASSGAGTSGGVTDTQYF. The CDR3 nucleotides read TGTGCCAGCAGCGGGGCCGGGACTAGCGGGGGGGTAACAGATACGCAGTATTTT.

The V and J genes are TRBV9 and TRBJ1-5; TRBD1 matches at 8 bases. Germline-derived CDR1 and CDR2 are SGDLS and YYNGEE. V lost 2 bases to trimming and J lost 3 bases; unmatched junction nucleotides: 4. The CDR3 is 15 amino acids. CDR3 region: CASSVGDRFNQPQHF. The DNA for the CDR3 is TGTGCCAGCAGCGTCGGGGACAGGTTCAATCAGCCCCAGCATTTT.

This clone came up once. The chain joins TRBV27 to TRBJ2-1; TRBD2 agrees at 7 bases. The CDR3 length is 14 residues. Losses at the gene ends were 6 bases for V and 7 bases for J; bases not matched to a gene: 9. Germline lookup yields CDR1 MNHEY and CDR2 SMNVEV (reference sequence). The CDR3 loop is CASRWAGLGNEQFF. As DNA, the CDR3 is TGTGCCAGCAGGTGGGCAGGACTAGGGAATGAGCAGTTCTTC.

This chain connects TRBV18 to TRBJ1-1, with a tentative D call TRBD1 (6 bases). This CDR3 is 11 amino acids long. The ends were cut back, 10 bases at V and 4 bases at J, with 10 bases in the middle. The germline gives CDR1 KGHSH, CDR2 LQKENI. DNA for the CDR3: TGTGCCACTCGGACAGTCACTGAAGCTTTCTTT. Protein product: CATRTVTEAFF.

This chain joins TRBV4-2 and TRBJ2-7; possibly TRBD2 for D (6 bases). CDR1 LGHNA and CDR2 YNFKEQ come from the germline V gene. The germline V and J ends were trimmed by 5 bases and 5 bases, with 22 bases remaining between them. The CDR3 sequence is 16 residues long. Written as DNA, the CDR3 is TGTGCCAGCAGCACCAACTCCGGGACTGGCTCTGACGAGCAGTACTTC. Translating it yields CASSTNSGTGSDEQYF.

This sequence joins TRBV2 and TRBJ2-7; TRBD1 agrees at 8 bases. CDR3 length: 19 residues. Germline V gene data show CDR1 as SNHLY and CDR2 as FYNNEI. Trimming took 4 bases from V and 0 from J; bases not matched to a gene: 17. The CDR3 DNA follows: TGTGCCAGCAGTGGGAACGAGGGGACAGGCCAAAGATTCTCCTACGAGCAGTACTTC. Residues: CASSGNEGTGQRFSYEQYF.

This chain joins TRBV11-2 and TRBJ2-5, with TRBD2 as a possible D gene (6 bases). Germline CDR1 SGHAT, CDR2 FQNNGV. The V end was cut by 2 bases, the J end by 13 bases, with 23 bases between. The CDR3 spans 15 residues. This CDR3 is CASSLSDAGGRSRYF. The CDR3 nucleotides read TGTGCCAGCAGCTTATCGGATGCCGGGGGTCGGAGCCGGTACTTC.

The chain uses TRBV2 and TRBJ1-5, with 8 bases matching TRBD1. The better agreement between TRBJ2-3 and the DNA end casts doubt on the J call. Germline-derived CDR1 and CDR2 are SNHLY and FYNNEI. The CDR3 contains 13 residues. CDR3 sequence: CASSAGQGQPQYF. Written as DNA, the CDR3 is TGTGCCAGCAGTGCAGGACAGGGACAGCCCCAGTATTTT.

The chain has TRBV11-2 and TRBJ1-4; the match to TRBD1 covers 8 bases. This CDR3 has 15 amino acids. Germline CDR1 reads SGHAT; CDR2 reads FQNNGV. The trim removed 5 bases at V and 2 bases at J, leaving 4 bases unmatched. The CDR3 loop is CASSADRVTNEKLFF. As DNA, the CDR3 is TGTGCCAGCAGCGCGGACAGGGTGACTAATGAAAAACTGTTTTTT.

V is TRBV14 and J is TRBJ1-2; unclear D gene. V lost 2 bases and J lost 4, with 8 bases in between. The CDR3 loop spans 13 amino acids. Germline V lookup: CDR1 SGHDN, CDR2 FVKESK. The CDR3 here is CASSQQPGYGYTF. CDR3 bases: TGTGCCAGCAGCCAACAGCCCGGCTATGGCTACACCTTC.

The chain links TRBV29-1 to TRBJ2-7; 7 bases align to TRBD1. The CDR3 sequence is 13 residues long. The germline CDR1 and CDR2 sequences are SQVTM and ANQGSEA. Germline trimming cut 4 bases from V and 9 bases from J; bases unmatched to any gene: 12. CDR3 coding DNA: TGCAGCGTTGTGGTGACAGGGTTTAGTCGGCAGTACTTC. Its protein product is CSVVVTGFSRQYF.

The rearrangement uses TRBV9 and TRBJ1-2; D may be TRBD1 (5 bases). Germline V gene data show CDR1 as SGDLS and CDR2 as YYNGEE. Trimming removed 0 bases at V and 4 bases at J, with 13 bases between. This CDR3 has 15 residues. The CDR3 loop reads CASSVGGTTGYGYTF. CDR3 DNA: TGTGCCAGCAGCGTAGGGGGGACGACGGGCTATGGCTACACCTTC.

This chain uses TRBV7-2 with TRBJ2-7, with D unclear. The CDR3 is made up of 13 amino acids. Germline loops: CDR1 SGHTA, CDR2 FQGNSA. Trimming shortened V by 1 base and J by 2 bases, and 6 bases separated the two germline ends. The CDR3 DNA follows: TGTGCCAGCAGCTTAGGGCGGACCTACGAGCAGTACTTC. It yields the protein CASSLGRTYEQYF.

The V call is TRBV7-9, the J call TRBJ1-1; D unresolved. Trimming pared 6 bases from V and 0 bases from J, leaving 8 bases between. CDR3 length: 13 residues. The germline gives CDR1 SEHNR, CDR2 FQNEAQ (reference sequence). CDR3 in DNA: TGTGCCAGCAGTTTTTCAGTGAACACTGAAGCTTTCTTT. This gives the protein CASSFSVNTEAFF.

The chain joins TRBV29-1 to TRBJ1-1; D call uncertain. Deletions cut 1 base from V and 1 base from J, with 13 bases between. In germline, CDR1 is SQVTM, CDR2 ANQGSEA. This CDR3 has 15 residues. The CDR3 loop reads CSVEVGEVWNTEAFF. The DNA of the CDR3 is TGCAGCGTTGAAGTGGGCGAGGTCTGGAACACTGAAGCTTTCTTT.

The chain couples TRBV4-2 to TRBJ2-7; D may be TRBD1 (5 bases). Deletions cut 1 base from V and 12 bases from J, with 16 bases between. Germline V gene lookup returns CDR1 LGHNA and CDR2 YNFKEQ. The CDR3 has 13 residues. CDR3 in DNA: TGTGCCAGCAGCCAAGTCGGCGCTCCAGGGTCGTACTTC. Its protein product is CASSQVGAPGSYF.

This chain uses TRBV20-1 with TRBJ1-2; D unclear. The germline CDR1 and CDR2 sequences are DFQATT and SNEGSKA (reference sequence). CDR3 length: 11 amino acids. With 5 bases removed from V and 4 bases from J, the gap between germline ends came to 8 bases. The CDR3 DNA is TGCAGTGCTCCAGCTGTCTATGGCTACACCTTC. Its translation: CSAPAVYGYTF.

The chain has TRBV7-2 and TRBJ2-3; 12 bases align to TRBD2. Germline assignment: CDR1 SGHTA and CDR2 FQGNSA. After removal of 0 bases from V and 8 bases from J, the junction contained 9 bases not matched to a gene. The CDR3 consists of 17 residues. CDR3: CASSLALLAGGLGTQYF. In nucleotides, the CDR3 is TGTGCCAGCAGCTTAGCGCTCCTAGCGGGAGGGTTGGGTACGCAGTATTTT.

The J gene is TRBJ2-1, the V gene TRBV6-1; possible D gene TRBD1, 5 bases. CDR3 length: 15 amino acids. CDR1 is MNHNS and CDR2 is SASEGT in the germline V gene. Trimming removed 6 bases at V and 0 bases at J, with 12 bases between. The CDR3 sequence is CASRTRVTSYNEQFF. In DNA, the CDR3 is TGTGCCAGCAGGACCAGGGTAACCTCCTACAATGAGCAGTTCTTC.

The V gene is TRBV11-2, the J gene TRBJ2-3; TRBD2 matches 8 bases. Trimming at V came to 7 bases and at J to 6 bases, leaving 21 bases not matched to a gene. This CDR3 contains 18 residues. Germline values: CDR1 SGHAT, CDR2 FQNNGV. The DNA of the CDR3 is TGTGCCAGCACCCCGATTCGGGGACAACTAGCGGATTCCGATACGCAGTATTTT. This gives the protein CASTPIRGQLADSDTQYF.

This clone was picked up one time. The chain couples TRBV6-5 to TRBJ1-2, with 7 positions matching TRBD1. The germline CDR1 and CDR2 sequences are MNHEY and SVGAGI. The CDR3 length is 16 residues. Losses at the gene ends were 0 bases for V and 0 bases for J; bases not matched to a gene: 4. Written as DNA, the CDR3 is TGTGCCAGCAGTTACTCAGAGGGGGCTGCTAACTATGGCTACACCTTC. Translating gives CASSYSEGAANYGYTF.

The rearrangement joins TRBV7-9 to TRBJ1-1, with D unclear. CDR3 length: 11 amino acids. With 4 bases removed from V and 10 bases from J, the gap between germline ends came to 10 bases. Germline V CDR1 and CDR2: SEHNR, FQNEAQ (reference sequence). The CDR3 DNA reads TGTGCCAGCAGCTCAAGAGATGGAGCTTTCTTT. It is translated as CASSSRDGAFF.

The chain combines TRBV9 with TRBJ2-7, with D possibly being TRBD1 (6 bases). Looked up from germline, CDR1 is SGDLS and CDR2 is YYNGEE. The CDR3 is made up of 15 amino acids. V was trimmed by 0 bases and J by 2 bases, leaving 12 bases between them. CDR3: CASSVGTDATYEQYF. DNA of the CDR3: TGTGCCAGCAGCGTAGGGACAGACGCTACCTACGAGCAGTACTTC.

The rearrangement uses TRBV9 and TRBJ2-2; 8 nucleotides match TRBD2. With 0 bases clipped from V and 0 bases from J, the junction kept 13 bases outside the gene matches. Per germline, CDR1 SGDLS and CDR2 YYNGEE. The CDR3 loop spans 20 amino acids. The CDR3 DNA sequence: TGTGCCAGCAGCGTAGTTGAAGGGGCGGGAGGAATATCGAACACCGGGGAGCTGTTTTTT. Amino acid sequence: CASSVVEGAGGISNTGELFF.

This rearrangement joins TRBV7-2 to TRBJ2-7; the D gene is possibly TRBD2 (5 bases). Germline assignment: CDR1 SGHTA and CDR2 FQGNSA. The V end was cut by 0 bases, the J end by 4 bases, with 10 bases between. The CDR3 extends over 14 amino acids. CDR3 sequence reads: CASSLAGERYEQYF. The CDR3 DNA is TGTGCCAGCAGCTTAGCGGGAGAGCGGTACGAGCAGTACTTC.

The DNA of the CDR3 is TGTGCCAGCAGCGTAGGGGGGACGGTATCCCACGAGCAGTACTTC. It yields the protein CASSVGGTVSHEQYF. The chain recombines TRBV9 with TRBJ2-7, with D tentatively TRBD1 or TRBD2 (5 bases each). Trimming removed 0 bases at V and 5 bases at J, with 15 bases between. This CDR3 is built from 15 residues. Per the germline V gene, CDR1 is SGDLS and CDR2 is YYNGEE.

The rearrangement uses TRBV11-2 and TRBJ1-2; 12 positions agree with TRBD1. The V and J ends lost 5 bases and 6 bases, in that order; junction bases with no gene match: 10. CDR3 length equals 16 residues. Germline assignment: CDR1 SGHAT and CDR2 FQNNGV. The CDR3 loop is CASSVPRDRGRNGYTF. Written as DNA, the CDR3 is TGTGCCAGCAGCGTCCCCCGGGACAGGGGGCGGAATGGCTACACCTTC.

The CDR3 loop reads CASSPQGSGEQYF. CDR3 DNA: TGTGCCAGTAGCCCCCAGGGGTCCGGCGAGCAGTACTTC. The rearrangement uses TRBV19 and TRBJ2-7, with a tentative D call TRBD1 (6 bases). Germline values: CDR1 LNHDA, CDR2 SQIVND (reference sequence). The CDR3 is 13 residues long. V gave up 6 bases and J gave up 6 bases, with 15 bases separating them.